Listed below are T cell receptor beta chains from one sample, sequenced in a study of OX40 agonist ivuxolimab in advanced cancers. Generated by immunoSEQ multiplex PCR, the TCRdb table keeps only in-frame clones and is missing some. The table has 50,000 to 70,000 clones, roughly 89% seen once. The specimen was CD4+ or CD8+ T cells sorted from blood, collected in a trial of the OX40 agonist ivuxolimab. The receptors originated from an adult with an advanced solid tumor such as melanoma, head and neck, liver or kidney cancer. Both conserved end residues are part of each CDR3. The D gene is left open where the match is weak. Clone size, where shown, is once, few, many, or a class for clones that have expanded.

j_call	clone_size	d_call	v_call	cdr3_nt	cdr3_aa
TRBJ2-7	-	-	TRBV7-8	TGTGCCAGCAGCCCCCCCTACGAGCCCTACGAGCAGTACTTC	CASSPPYEPYEQYF
TRBJ2-1	-	-	TRBV21-1	TGTGCCAGCCTCGGCGAGAATGAGCAGTTCTTC	CASLGENEQFF
TRBJ2-5	-	-	TRBV6-1	TGTGCCAGCAGTGAACCGGCCAGTCAAGAGACCCAGTACTTC	CASSEPASQETQYF
TRBJ2-7	-	-	TRBV5-1	TGCGCCAGCAGCTTGGGTCAGGGAGAGGGGTACGAGCAGTACTTC	CASSLGQGEGYEQYF
TRBJ2-5	-	TRBD1	TRBV19	TGTGCCAGTAGTATGGGCCTCTCCGGGACAGGGGTTGGCGAGACCCAGTACTTC	CASSMGLSGTGVGETQYF
TRBJ2-6	few	-	TRBV7-3	TGTGCCAGCAGCTTACAGGCAGCTGGGGCCAACGTCCTGACTTTC	CASSLQAAGANVLTF
TRBJ1-6	-	TRBD1	TRBV2	TGTGCCAGCAGTGGACAGGGTAATTCACCCCTCCACTTT	CASSGQGNSPLHF
TRBJ2-1	-	TRBD2	TRBV25-1	TGTGCCAGCAAATTAGCGGGAGGGCCGAATGAGCAGTTCTTC	CASKLAGGPNEQFF
TRBJ2-1	-	TRBD2	TRBV9	TGTGCCAGCAGCCCCAGAGCGGGAGTCAGTTACAATGAGCAGTTCTTC	CASSPRAGVSYNEQFF
TRBJ2-7	once	TRBD1	TRBV7-2	TGTGCCAGCAGCTTAGCGGGACAGGGGTCCTACGAGCAGTACTTC	CASSLAGQGSYEQYF
TRBJ2-1	-	-	TRBV27	TGTGCCAGCAGAGGACCCTACAATGAGCAGTTCTTC	CASRGPYNEQFF
TRBJ2-7	-	TRBD1	TRBV19	TGTGCCAGTAGCCGGGACAGGGCGGCCGAGCAGTACTTC	CASSRDRAAEQYF
TRBJ2-1	few	TRBD2	TRBV10-2	TGCGCCAGCAGAACTAGCGGGAGGGCGGTCAATGAGCAGTTCTTC	CASRTSGRAVNEQFF
TRBJ1-3	-	-	TRBV7-8	TGTGCCAGCAGCTCCGAGCCCTCTGGAAACACCATATATTTT	CASSSEPSGNTIYF
TRBJ2-2	-	-	TRBV5-8	TGTGCCAGCAGCTTAGGTAGCTCCCCGAACACCGGGGAGCTGTTTTTT	CASSLGSSPNTGELFF
TRBJ2-6	-	TRBD1	TRBV5-1	TGCGCCAGCGACACAGGGGGCGCTGGGGCCAACGTCCTGACTTTC	CASDTGGAGANVLTF
TRBJ1-4	-	-	TRBV7-9	TGTGCCAGCAGCTTGTCCCAGGATGAAAAACTGTTTTTT	CASSLSQDEKLFF
TRBJ1-6	-	-	TRBV4-1	TGCGCCAGCAGCCAGCAGGGCTCCTATAATTCACCCCTCCACTTT	CASSQQGSYNSPLHF
TRBJ1-1	-	-	TRBV7-9	TGTGCCAGCAGCTTACCAGGGGCTGTGAACACTGAAGCTTTCTTT	CASSLPGAVNTEAFF
TRBJ2-1	-	-	TRBV7-9	TGTGCCAGCAGCCCCCTAGGTGGGAGGACCTACAATGAGCAGTTCTTC	CASSPLGGRTYNEQFF
TRBJ1-1	-	-	TRBV5-4	TGTGCCAGCAGCCCCAATTTAGGGGTGAACACTGAAGCTTTCTTT	CASSPNLGVNTEAFF
TRBJ2-3	-	TRBD2	TRBV6-1	TGTGCCAGCAGTGAAGGTTCCGTCGGCCTTAGCGGGGGCCTGGCCGATACGCAGTATTTT	CASSEGSVGLSGGLADTQYF
TRBJ2-1	-	-	TRBV6-5	TGTGCCAGCAGTTCCACCCAGGGCAGAGCCGGGGGTGAGCAGTTCTTC	CASSSTQGRAGGEQFF
TRBJ2-7	large	TRBD2	TRBV11-2	TGTGCCAGCAGCCTAACTGATAGCGGGGGCTACGAGCAGTACTTC	CASSLTDSGGYEQYF
TRBJ2-4	-	-	TRBV10-3	TGTGCCATCAGCACAGGGACGGACAAAAACATTCAGTACTTC	CAISTGTDKNIQYF
TRBJ2-7	-	-	TRBV25-1	TGTGCCAGCAGTACGACGACTCCCCAGGGTGCCTACGAGCAGTACTTC	CASSTTTPQGAYEQYF
TRBJ1-5	-	-	TRBV6-1	TGTGCCAGCAGGATTACGAGTCAGCCCCAGCATTTT	CASRITSQPQHF
TRBJ2-3	-	TRBD2	TRBV5-1	TGCGCCAGCAGCCACGCCCTAGCGGGAGTTGGAGATACGCAGTATTTT	CASSHALAGVGDTQYF
TRBJ2-1	-	-	TRBV4-1	TGCGCCAGCAGCCCAGGGACTTCCTACAATGAGCAGTTCTTC	CASSPGTSYNEQFF
TRBJ1-4	-	-	TRBV6-5	TGTGCCAGCAGTTACTCTTACAGGAATGAAAAACTGTTTTTT	CASSYSYRNEKLFF
TRBJ1-2	once	-	TRBV30	TGTGCCTGGGCTAGAGGACCCGGGCGAGGCTACACCTTC	CAWARGPGRGYTF
TRBJ2-2	-	TRBD1	TRBV5-8	TGTGCCAGCAGACCGGACAGGGGATTTGACACCGGGGAGCTGTTTTTT	CASRPDRGFDTGELFF
TRBJ2-5	-	-	TRBV28	TGTGCCAGCAGTTTATCTCCAGGCCAAGAGACCCAGTACTTC	CASSLSPGQETQYF
TRBJ2-5	-	-	TRBV11-2	TGTGCCAGCAGCCCTTTTGCGTTACAAGAGACCCAGTACTTC	CASSPFALQETQYF
TRBJ1-2	once	-	TRBV7-9	TGTGCCAGCAGCCTAAAGGGGGAGGGCTACACCTTC	CASSLKGEGYTF
TRBJ2-5	few	-	TRBV19	TGTGCCAGTAGTACGGCGGGATATGAAGAGACCCAGTACTTC	CASSTAGYEETQYF
TRBJ2-2	-	-	TRBV5-1	TGCGCCAGCAGCTTGGCCGGGGCGAACACCGGGGAGCTGTTTTTT	CASSLAGANTGELFF
TRBJ2-1	-	TRBD2	TRBV6-6	TGTGCCAGCAGCGATACGGGACTAGCGGAGGGGTTAGGATTCTTC	CASSDTGLAEGLGFF
TRBJ1-1	-	-	TRBV4-1	-	CASSQDPNVGVGSNVGFF
TRBJ2-1	-	TRBD2	TRBV18	TGTGCCAGCTCACCAGTGACTAGCGGTTTCAATGAGCAGTTCTTC	CASSPVTSGFNEQFF